These T cell receptor beta chains were read from a single sample in a study of T cell responses to AZD1222 COVID-19 vaccine. Clones were sequenced by immunoSEQ multiplex PCR, and TCRdb holds only the in-frame ones, with some missing. The sample contains 90,000 to 110,000 clones, 70% to 90% of which appear only once. The specimen comprised peripheral blood, sampled on day 0 of AZD1222 vaccination. The receptors were gathered from an adult in good health. Each CDR3 is given with its conserved first and last residue. The order of the fields is J gene, clone size, V gene, CDR3 length, D gene, CDR3 DNA, CDR3 protein. The D gene is left open where the match is weak. Clone size appears in some rows only: once, few, many, or a class for an expanded clone.

J gene: TRBJ2-3
clone size: .
V gene: TRBV7-9
CDR3 length: 11
D gene: .
CDR3 DNA: TGTGCCAGCACCCTCTCAAATACGCAGTATTTT
CDR3 protein: CASTLSNTQYF

J gene: TRBJ1-2
clone size: .
V gene: TRBV5-1
CDR3 length: 14
D gene: TRBD1
CDR3 DNA: TGCGCCAGCAGCTCGGACAGGGGGCTACAAGGCTACACCTTC
CDR3 protein: CASSSDRGLQGYTF

J gene: TRBJ2-2
clone size: once
V gene: TRBV19
CDR3 length: 19
D gene: TRBD2
CDR3 DNA: TGTGCCAGTCCCTCCCCGGGGGGAGCGGGGGGGGATAAGACCGGGGAGCTGTTTTTT
CDR3 protein: CASPSPGGAGGDKTGELFF

J gene: TRBJ2-7
clone size: .
V gene: TRBV20-1
CDR3 length: 11
D gene: .
CDR3 DNA: TGCAGTGCTAGAGATAAATACGAGCAGTACTTC
CDR3 protein: CSARDKYEQYF

J gene: TRBJ1-2
clone size: .
V gene: TRBV3-1/TRBV3-2
CDR3 length: 14
D gene: .
CDR3 DNA: TGTGCCAGCAGCCAAGGCGGGGGAGGGTATGGCTACACCTTC
CDR3 protein: CASSQGGGGYGYTF

J gene: TRBJ1-4
clone size: .
V gene: TRBV19
CDR3 length: 13
D gene: .
CDR3 DNA: TGTGCCAGTATGCCACTCCGGGGTGAAAAACTGTTTTTT
CDR3 protein: CASMPLRGEKLFF

J gene: TRBJ1-1
clone size: once
V gene: TRBV28
CDR3 length: 15
D gene: TRBD1
CDR3 DNA: TGTGCCAGCAGTCTCCTACTTACAGGGGCCACTGAAGCTTTCTTT
CDR3 protein: CASSLLLTGATEAFF

J gene: TRBJ1-5
clone size: .
V gene: TRBV28
CDR3 length: 14
D gene: .
CDR3 DNA: TGTGCCAGCAGTCCCGGGACGGTCGATCAGCCCCAGCATTTT
CDR3 protein: CASSPGTVDQPQHF

J gene: TRBJ1-5
clone size: .
V gene: TRBV6-1
CDR3 length: 13
D gene: .
CDR3 DNA: TGTGCCAGCAGTGAAGCCGTGGGTCAGCCCCAGCATTTT
CDR3 protein: CASSEAVGQPQHF

J gene: TRBJ2-1
clone size: .
V gene: TRBV4-2
CDR3 length: 16
D gene: TRBD2
CDR3 DNA: TGTGCCAGCAGCCCGGGACTAGCGGGGACCTACAATGAGCAGTTCTTC
CDR3 protein: CASSPGLAGTYNEQFF

J gene: TRBJ1-1
clone size: .
V gene: TRBV5-5
CDR3 length: 14
D gene: .
CDR3 DNA: TGTGCCAGCAGCTTGTACAGGGAGAGCACTGAAGCTTTCTTT
CDR3 protein: CASSLYRESTEAFF

J gene: TRBJ2-7
clone size: once
V gene: TRBV5-1
CDR3 length: 12
D gene: TRBD1
CDR3 DNA: TGCGCCAGCAGCTTGGAGGGTGGACAGGATGAGTTC
CDR3 protein: CASSLEGGQDEF

J gene: TRBJ1-2
clone size: .
V gene: TRBV27
CDR3 length: 14
D gene: .
CDR3 DNA: TGTGCCAGCAGTTGGGACCCTCGGGGGTATGGCTACACCTTC
CDR3 protein: CASSWDPRGYGYTF

J gene: TRBJ1-5
clone size: medium-sized
V gene: TRBV10-2
CDR3 length: 15
D gene: .
CDR3 DNA: TGCGCCAGCAGAATGGACAGCGCGAGCAATCAGCCCCAGCATTTT
CDR3 protein: CASRMDSASNQPQHF

J gene: TRBJ1-4
clone size: once
V gene: TRBV7-7
CDR3 length: 15
D gene: TRBD1
CDR3 DNA: TGTGCTAGCAGCTTAGGGACAGGTCAGAATGAAAAACTGTTTTTT
CDR3 protein: CASSLGTGQNEKLFF

J gene: TRBJ1-1
clone size: .
V gene: TRBV27
CDR3 length: 16
D gene: TRBD1
CDR3 DNA: TGTGCCAGCAGTTCGAGATTCGGACAGGGGCGCTACTGGGCTTTCTTT
CDR3 protein: CASSSRFGQGRYWAFF

J gene: TRBJ2-1
clone size: few
V gene: TRBV5-4
CDR3 length: 14
D gene: TRBD1
CDR3 DNA: TGTGCCAGCAGCCCCCGGGACAGGGGCAATGAGCAGTTCTTC
CDR3 protein: CASSPRDRGNEQFF

J gene: TRBJ2-2
clone size: .
V gene: TRBV6-4
CDR3 length: 15
D gene: .
CDR3 DNA: TGTGCCAGCCGCCCCCTCAGGTACGGCACCGGGGAGCTGTTTTTT
CDR3 protein: CASRPLRYGTGELFF

J gene: TRBJ2-7
clone size: .
V gene: TRBV6-1
CDR3 length: 14
D gene: .
CDR3 DNA: TGTGCCAGCAGTGAGGTGCAGTTCTCCTACGAGCAGTACTTC
CDR3 protein: CASSEVQFSYEQYF

J gene: TRBJ1-6
clone size: .
V gene: TRBV19
CDR3 length: 13
D gene: .
CDR3 DNA: TGTGCCAGTAGTCTGCAGGGTAATTCACCCCTCCACTTT
CDR3 protein: CASSLQGNSPLHF

J gene: TRBJ2-2
clone size: .
V gene: TRBV5-6
CDR3 length: 19
D gene: TRBD2
CDR3 DNA: TGTGCCAGCAGCTCCTTACCGGGACTAGCGGGAGGGAACACCGGGGAGCTGTTTTTT
CDR3 protein: CASSSLPGLAGGNTGELFF

J gene: TRBJ2-7
clone size: .
V gene: TRBV6-2/TRBV6-3
CDR3 length: 17
D gene: .
CDR3 DNA: TGTGCCAGCACCCCATTACCTGGCGGTGGGGAGACCTACGAGCAGTACTTC
CDR3 protein: CASTPLPGGGETYEQYF

J gene: TRBJ1-1
clone size: .
V gene: TRBV24-1
CDR3 length: 13
D gene: .
CDR3 DNA: TGTGCCACCAGTGACCCAAAAAACACTGAAGCTTTCTTT
CDR3 protein: CATSDPKNTEAFF

J gene: TRBJ2-7
clone size: .
V gene: TRBV19
CDR3 length: 15
D gene: TRBD2
CDR3 DNA: TGTGCCAGTAGTATACTAGCGGCGCCGTCCTACGAGCAGTACTTC
CDR3 protein: CASSILAAPSYEQYF

J gene: TRBJ1-2
clone size: .
V gene: TRBV5-4
CDR3 length: 16
D gene: TRBD1
CDR3 DNA: TGTGCCAGCAGCTTGGCGTGGGTACAGGGGGGGAATAGCTACACCTTC
CDR3 protein: CASSLAWVQGGNSYTF

J gene: TRBJ1-2
clone size: once
V gene: TRBV7-2
CDR3 length: 16
D gene: TRBD1
CDR3 DNA: TGTGCCAGCAGCTTAGCGGGACAGGGGCTTAACTATGGCTACACCTTC
CDR3 protein: CASSLAGQGLNYGYTF

J gene: TRBJ2-3
clone size: .
V gene: TRBV7-2
CDR3 length: 14
D gene: TRBD2
CDR3 DNA: TGTGCCAGCCTTTGGGGGGGAGGCACAGATACGCAGTATTTT
CDR3 protein: CASLWGGGTDTQYF

J gene: TRBJ1-1
clone size: .
V gene: TRBV28
CDR3 length: 13
D gene: .
CDR3 DNA: TGTGCCACCAATCCACCCATGAACACTGAAGCTTTCTTT
CDR3 protein: CATNPPMNTEAFF

J gene: TRBJ1-3
clone size: .
V gene: TRBV30
CDR3 length: 12
D gene: .
CDR3 DNA: TGTGCCTGGCGACCCTCTGGAAACACCATATATTTT
CDR3 protein: CAWRPSGNTIYF

J gene: TRBJ1-1
clone size: .
V gene: TRBV11-3
CDR3 length: 12
D gene: .
CDR3 DNA: TGTGCCAGCAGCTTACCCCTGAGATTGGCTTTCTTT
CDR3 protein: CASSLPLRLAFF

J gene: TRBJ1-3
clone size: .
V gene: TRBV5-1
CDR3 length: 14
D gene: .
CDR3 DNA: TGCGCCAGCAGTCCGACAGTGTCTGGAAACACCATATATTTT
CDR3 protein: CASSPTVSGNTIYF

J gene: TRBJ1-1
clone size: .
V gene: TRBV5-4
CDR3 length: 15
D gene: .
CDR3 DNA: TGTGCCAGCAGCTTGGCACCAGGAAGCTCCCCTGAAGCTTTCTTT
CDR3 protein: CASSLAPGSSPEAFF

J gene: TRBJ2-1
clone size: .
V gene: TRBV18
CDR3 length: 16
D gene: TRBD2
CDR3 DNA: TGTGCCAGCTCACCAACCCAGCGGGAGGGCTCGGGTGAGCAGTTCTTC
CDR3 protein: CASSPTQREGSGEQFF

J gene: TRBJ2-4
clone size: .
V gene: TRBV14
CDR3 length: 18
D gene: .
CDR3 DNA: TGTGCCAGCAGCCAAGTACATATTCGGGGCCTAGCCAAAAACATTCAGTACTTC
CDR3 protein: CASSQVHIRGLAKNIQYF

J gene: TRBJ1-2
clone size: .
V gene: TRBV19
CDR3 length: 13
D gene: .
CDR3 DNA: TGTGCCAGTAGTATCGGGGCGTTCTATGGCTACACCTTC
CDR3 protein: CASSIGAFYGYTF

J gene: TRBJ2-1
clone size: .
V gene: TRBV6-5
CDR3 length: 13
D gene: .
CDR3 DNA: TGTGCCAGCAGTTATGGGCCCCCGGATGAGCAGTTCTTC
CDR3 protein: CASSYGPPDEQFF

J gene: TRBJ2-5
clone size: .
V gene: TRBV11-3
CDR3 length: 13
D gene: .
CDR3 DNA: TGTGCCAGCAGCTTAGGGGACCAAGAGACCCAGTACTTC
CDR3 protein: CASSLGDQETQYF

J gene: TRBJ2-4
clone size: once
V gene: TRBV7-9
CDR3 length: 15
D gene: .
CDR3 DNA: TGTGCCAGCAGCTCCCCATCGAGGGCCAAAAACATTCAGTACTTC
CDR3 protein: CASSSPSRAKNIQYF

J gene: TRBJ2-2
clone size: .
V gene: TRBV24-1
CDR3 length: 16
D gene: TRBD1
CDR3 DNA: TGTGCCACCAGTGACAGCCGGACAGGGGACACCGGGGAGCTGTTTTTT
CDR3 protein: CATSDSRTGDTGELFF

J gene: TRBJ2-1
clone size: .
V gene: TRBV28
CDR3 length: 21
D gene: TRBD2
CDR3 DNA: TGTGCCAGCAGTGCCCTCGTACCCATTTTTCAGACTAGCGGGAGGAGGGGTGAGCAGTTCTTC
CDR3 protein: CASSALVPIFQTSGRRGEQFF

J gene: TRBJ2-1
clone size: few
V gene: TRBV25-1
CDR3 length: 16
D gene: TRBD1
CDR3 DNA: TGTGCCAGCAGTGAACCCAGAGGGGGCGGATACAATGAGCAGTTCTTC
CDR3 protein: CASSEPRGGGYNEQFF

J gene: TRBJ2-7
clone size: .
V gene: TRBV9
CDR3 length: 16
D gene: .
CDR3 DNA: TGTGCCAGCAGCGGAGGAACAGGATATAGCTCCTACGAGCAGTACTTC
CDR3 protein: CASSGGTGYSSYEQYF

J gene: TRBJ1-5
clone size: .
V gene: TRBV6-1
CDR3 length: 17
D gene: .
CDR3 DNA: TGTGCCAGCAGTGCCTATTCCGGGACGGCGTACAATCAGCCCCAGCATTTT
CDR3 protein: CASSAYSGTAYNQPQHF

J gene: TRBJ2-3
clone size: .
V gene: TRBV9
CDR3 length: 15
D gene: .
CDR3 DNA: TGTGCCAGCAGCGTAGCTGCGGCTAGCACAGATACGCAGTATTTT
CDR3 protein: CASSVAAASTDTQYF

J gene: TRBJ2-3
clone size: .
V gene: TRBV20-1
CDR3 length: 11
D gene: .
CDR3 DNA: TGCAGTGCTAGCTCCCCAGATACGCAGTATTTT
CDR3 protein: CSASSPDTQYF

J gene: TRBJ1-2
clone size: .
V gene: TRBV28
CDR3 length: 12
D gene: .
CDR3 DNA: TGTGCCAGCAGTTTAGGAGAATATGGCTACACCTTC
CDR3 protein: CASSLGEYGYTF

J gene: TRBJ1-2
clone size: .
V gene: TRBV6-1
CDR3 length: 15
D gene: .
CDR3 DNA: TGTGCCAGCAGTGAAGCGACAGTAACCATCTATGGCTACACCTTC
CDR3 protein: CASSEATVTIYGYTF

J gene: TRBJ2-7
clone size: .
V gene: TRBV6-8
CDR3 length: 16
D gene: TRBD1
CDR3 DNA: TGTGCCAGCGCGCAGACTAAATGGGACAGGGCTAACGAGCAGTACTTC
CDR3 protein: CASAQTKWDRANEQYF

J gene: TRBJ2-7
clone size: .
V gene: TRBV11-3
CDR3 length: 13
D gene: .
CDR3 DNA: TGTGCCAGCAGCTTATCCAGGGGGGGCGAGCAGTACTTC
CDR3 protein: CASSLSRGGEQYF